The 22 T cell receptor beta chains below all came from one sample that was sequenced in a study of post-analysis software for immune sequencing data. Study-level findings and limits: TRBV segments more frequent in patients than in controls numbered five and included TRBV5-6, TRBV5-1 and TRBV20-1.

The library was made from cDNA and included unique molecular identifiers. TCRdb independently ran MiXCR on the PCR reads; one entry per CDR3 protein. The sample records more than 450,000 distinct CDR3 sequences, 30% to 40% being singletons. Antigens of these TCRs are unknown. The material sequenced was blood. The receptor source for this set is a girl aged 2-17 years with multiple sclerosis.

The V and J genes are TRBV20-1 and TRBJ2-5; 7 nucleotides match TRBD2. In germline, CDR1 is DFQATT, CDR2 SNEGSKA (reference sequence). V was clipped by 8 bases and J by 2 bases; unmatched bases: 8. The CDR3 runs to 13 residues. The CDR3 here is CSSPSGIQETQYF. DNA for the CDR3: TGCAGTAGTCCTAGCGGTATACAAGAGACCCAGTACTTC.

There are a few counts of this clonotype. The chain carries TRBV6-5 and TRBJ2-5; possible D gene TRBD2, 6 bases. Germline CDR1 reads MNHEY; CDR2 reads SVGAGI. The CDR3 spans 16 residues. V was clipped by 0 bases and J by 3 bases, with 14 bases between them. CDR3 bases: TGTGCCAGCAGTTACTCAATGGGTTGGGGGGAAGAGACCCAGTACTTC. Residues: CASSYSMGWGEETQYF.

This clonotype was observed a single time. The chain uses TRBV28 and TRBJ2-3; the D is unclear. V was cut by 6 bases and J by 0 bases, with 13 bases left in between. The CDR3 loop spans 15 amino acids. CDR1 MDHEN and CDR2 SYDVKM come from the germline V gene. CDR3 nucleotides: TGTGCCAGCAGGGTACCGGGCCTCAGCACAGATACGCAGTATTTT. Its protein is CASRVPGLSTDTQYF.

The chain uses TRBV20-1 and TRBJ1-1; 10 bases match TRBD1. Germline V gene data show CDR1 as DFQATT and CDR2 as SNEGSKA (reference sequence). Losses at the gene ends were 7 bases for V and 5 bases for J; bases not matched to a gene: 1. The CDR3 length is 11 residues. The CDR3 reads CSGQGATEAFF. In nucleotides, the CDR3 is TGCAGTGGACAGGGGGCGACTGAAGCTTTCTTT.

This clonotype showed up just a few times. The genes are TRBV5-1 and TRBJ1-2; D unclear. The CDR3 length is 15 residues. V was shortened by 0 bases and J by 1 base, with 10 bases between the two germline ends. CDR1 and CDR2 from the germline V gene are SGHRS and YFSETQ. CDR3 sequence (DNA): TGCGCCAGCAGCTTGGAAGGTGACGGTAACTATGGCTACACCTTC. Translated: CASSLEGDGNYGYTF.

This clonotype was observed a single time. The chain employs TRBV6-2 or TRBV6-3 and TRBJ1-2; D unresolved. The length of the CDR3 is 11 residues. The germline V gene has CDR1 MNHEY and CDR2 SVGEGT. The CDR3 DNA follows: TGTACCACCTCAGCTAACTATGGCTACACCTTC. Translation gives CTTSANYGYTF.

This clonotype occurred a few times. The rearrangement joins TRBV4-2 to TRBJ2-5; TRBD2 agrees at 10 bases. The CDR3 contains 16 residues. Germline V CDR1 and CDR2: LGHNA, YNFKEQ. The V gene end was trimmed by 0 bases and the J gene end by 4 bases; junction bases not matched to a gene: 5. CDR3 bases: TGTGCCAGCAGCCAAGAGGCTAGCGGGGGTCCAGAGACCCAGTACTTC. It translates to CASSQEASGGPETQYF.

The V gene is TRBV5-1, the J gene TRBJ2-3; D is perhaps TRBD2 (5 bases). Germline values: CDR1 SGHRS, CDR2 YFSETQ. V was trimmed by 0 bases and J by 0 bases, leaving 11 bases between them. The CDR3 extends over 16 amino acids. The CDR3 DNA reads as TGCGCCAGCAGCTTGGTCCCGGGCGGGAGCACAGATACGCAGTATTTT. Translated: CASSLVPGGSTDTQYF.

This chain joins TRBV20-1 and TRBJ2-7; 9 positions agree with TRBD1. The V gene's germline CDR1 is DFQATT and CDR2 SNEGSKA (reference sequence). This CDR3 is 17 amino acids long. Trimming took 4 bases from V and 3 from J; bases not matched to a gene: 16. Here the CDR3 DNA reads TGCAGTGCTACCGACAGGGACAGGGAGGTGTGGGACTACGAGCAGTACTTC. Translating it yields CSATDRDREVWDYEQYF.

The chain couples TRBV27 to TRBJ2-7; D perhaps matches TRBD1 (5 bases). Trimming took 2 bases from V and 1 from J, leaving 21 bases between them. The CDR3 is made up of 18 amino acids. CDR1 is MNHEY, CDR2 SMNVEV, per germline (reference sequence). CDR3 nucleotide sequence: TGTGCCAGCAGTTTACGACCTTCTCTCAGGGCACTTTCCTACGAGCAGTACTTC. It is translated as CASSLRPSLRALSYEQYF.

The sample holds many counts of this clonotype. The gene calls are TRBV10-3 and TRBJ2-3; TRBD2 aligns across 9 bases. The CDR3 is 14 amino acids. Trimming took 3 bases from V and 6 from J; bases not matched to a gene: 4. Germline loops: CDR1 ENHRY, CDR2 SYGVKD. The CDR3 DNA reads TGTGCCATCAGTGATGGGACTAGCTTCGATACGCAGTATTTT. This sequence encodes CAISDGTSFDTQYF.

This clonotype was counted only a few times. This chain uses TRBV29-1 with TRBJ2-7; TRBD1 agrees at 7 bases. V was pared by 7 bases and J by 0 bases, with 9 bases of the junction left unmatched. Germline V lookup: CDR1 SQVTM, CDR2 ANQGSEA. CDR3 length equals 14 residues. The CDR3 DNA reads TGCAGCGCGAACAGGGGTTCCCCCTCCTACGAGCAGTACTTC. It yields the protein CSANRGSPSYEQYF.

The sample holds one count of this clonotype. The chain has TRBV20-1 and TRBJ1-5, with D maybe TRBD1 (5 bases). The CDR3 length is 13 residues. The V end was cut by 4 bases, the J end by 4 bases, with 11 bases between. Germline assignment: CDR1 DFQATT and CDR2 SNEGSKA (reference sequence). The CDR3 DNA is TGCAGTGCTAAGAGGGGAGGGAATCAGCCCCAGCATTTT. This translates into CSAKRGGNQPQHF.

This clonotype was seen a handful of times. This sequence joins TRBV20-1 and TRBJ2-5, with 9 bases that match TRBD2. The CDR3 runs 16 residues. Germline V gene sequence: CDR1 DFQATT, CDR2 SNEGSKA (reference sequence). The J segment lost 5 bases and the V segment lost 5 bases, leaving 15 bases of the junction unmatched. DNA for the CDR3: TGCAGTGCTCCACAGAGCCAGCGGGGGGTGCGGGAGACCCAGTACTTC. Amino acids: CSAPQSQRGVRETQYF.

This clonotype has only a few counts. The chain links TRBV4-1 to TRBJ2-5; the D is unclear. This CDR3 region has 15 residues. Germline V CDR1 and CDR2: MGHRA, YSYEKL. Trimming took off 1 base at V and 4 bases at J, with 13 bases between the two ends. CDR3 nucleotides: TGCGCCAGCAGCCAAGGGATGGGGTGGGCAGAGACCCAGTACTTC. Residues: CASSQGMGWAETQYF.

About this clonotype itself: A read error may produce the germline difference seen at one junction end. V usage is TRBV5-1 and J usage is TRBJ2-5; unclear D gene. From germline, CDR1 is SGHRS and CDR2 YFSETQ. This CDR3 region has 15 residues. CDR3 sequence reads: CASSSLQSFQETRYF. The CDR3, as DNA: TGCGCCAGCAGCTCACTTCAGTCCTTTCAAGAGACCCGGTACTTC.

The V call is TRBV7-8, the J call TRBJ2-3; perhaps TRBD1 as D (5 bases). Per germline, CDR1 SGHVS and CDR2 FQNEAQ. This CDR3 has 16 residues. V shed 6 bases and J shed 2 bases, with 18 bases lying between them. The CDR3 protein is CASSHRRVLLTDTQYF. The CDR3 nucleotides read TGTGCCAGCAGTCACCGCAGGGTTCTACTCACAGATACGCAGTATTTT.

This chain joins TRBV4-1 and TRBJ1-2; D is perhaps TRBD1 (6 bases). V was shortened by 3 bases and J by 6 bases, with 17 bases between the two germline ends. The CDR3 loop spans 15 amino acids. Germline V gives CDR1 MGHRA, CDR2 YSYEKL. The CDR3 DNA is TGCGCCAGCAGCCAGATTGCCGGGGGGGACAATGGCTACACCTTC. Residues: CASSQIAGGDNGYTF.

This clonotype was seen more than once but under ten times. This chain connects TRBV6-5 to TRBJ1-2; D is undetermined. V was pared by 6 bases and J by 1 base, with 15 bases between. The CDR3 covers 15 residues. CDR1 MNHEY and CDR2 SVGAGI come from the germline V gene. The CDR3 loop is CASSPSQGNNYGYTF. The DNA for the CDR3 is TGTGCCAGCAGCCCTTCCCAAGGGAATAACTATGGCTACACCTTC.

The chain has TRBV20-1 and TRBJ1-5; weak D call: TRBD1 (6 bases). V shed 8 bases and J shed 6 bases, with 20 bases lying between them. Germline CDR1 is DFQATT and CDR2 is SNEGSKA (reference sequence). The CDR3 length is 14 residues. CDR3 in amino acids: CSPYKDSGGQPQHF. The CDR3 nucleotides read TGCAGTCCGTATAAGGACAGCGGGGGTCAGCCCCAGCATTTT.

With respect to this clonotype: Relative to the germline gene, one junction end is altered; a read error may explain this. The V call is TRBV7-9, the J call TRBJ1-5; no firm D call. This CDR3 comprises 12 residues. Germline V gives CDR1 SEHNR, CDR2 FQNEAQ (reference sequence). This CDR3 reads CASTNSNQPRHF. In DNA form, the CDR3 reads TGTGCCAGCACTAATTCCAATCAGCCCCGGCATTTT. Full variable domain (outside the CDR3, taken from reference TRBV7-9 and TRBJ1-5): DTGVSQNPRHKITKRGQNVTFRCDPISEHNRLYWYRQTLGQGPEFLTYFQNEAQLEKSRLLSDRFSAERPKGSFSTLEIQRTEQGDSAMYLCASTNSNQPRHFGDGTRLSIL.

This clonotype turned up a few times. The chain uses TRBV24-1 and TRBJ2-3; D uncertain. Germline V gene sequence: CDR1 KGHDR, CDR2 SFDVKD. Between the trimmed V and J ends, which lost 3 bases and 6 bases, there was a span of 21 bases. The CDR3 totals 17 residues. The CDR3 DNA reads as TGTGCCACCAGTGATCCGATATCCGAGCGATCATTGGATACGCAGTATTTT. Amino acids: CATSDPISERSLDTQYF.